Below, one T cell receptor (beta chain) is given with its context. Per germline, CDR1 MRHNA and CDR2 SNTAGT. V dropped 3 bases and J dropped 4 bases, with 7 bases sitting between them. The CDR3 is made up of 13 amino acids. Libraries were prepared by immunoSEQ multiplex PCR; TCRdb keeps only in-frame clonotypes and omits some of them. The top ten hold roughly 7.7% of the sample, which has about 160,000 clones, about 83% seen once. This record belongs to a study of blood T cell repertoires in COVID-19. Source material: peripheral blood. The chain couples TRBV6-4 to TRBJ1-3; D is ambiguous. The sequence derives from a man in his forties or fifties who had recovered from COVID-19. For the CDR3, the DNA is TGTGCCAGCAGTGAAAACAGCGGAAACACCATATATTTT. Its translation: CASSENSGNTIYF.